This T cell receptor beta chain comes out of a study of T cell responses to AZD1222 COVID-19 vaccine. Comments on this clone: Its antigen is unknown.

Assay used: immunoSEQ multiplex PCR; TCRdb lists only in-frame clones, some missing. Among nearly 110,000 clones listed, about 90% were seen once. CDR3 length: 16 amino acids. Germline V gene data show CDR1 as SEHNR and CDR2 as FQNEAQ (reference sequence). Trimming left V 3 bases short and J 0 bases short, with 14 bases between. Overall study findings and caveats: White British ancestry dominated among donors, who included more females, and clonal diversity was possibly underestimated. The repertoires were collected only after the peak T cell response. Among spike-specific TCRs, nearly half reportedly target unmutated variant regions. CD4 TCRs associated with vaccination spanned spike, dominating at 160-218 and 743-854.

The sequence came from an adult in good health. The chain combines TRBV7-9 with TRBJ1-2; no firm D call. The specimen comprised peripheral blood, sampled on day 0 of AZD1222 vaccination. The CDR3 protein is CASSFYTGATNYGYTF. DNA for the CDR3: TGTGCCAGCAGCTTCTATACGGGCGCAACTAACTATGGCTACACCTTC.